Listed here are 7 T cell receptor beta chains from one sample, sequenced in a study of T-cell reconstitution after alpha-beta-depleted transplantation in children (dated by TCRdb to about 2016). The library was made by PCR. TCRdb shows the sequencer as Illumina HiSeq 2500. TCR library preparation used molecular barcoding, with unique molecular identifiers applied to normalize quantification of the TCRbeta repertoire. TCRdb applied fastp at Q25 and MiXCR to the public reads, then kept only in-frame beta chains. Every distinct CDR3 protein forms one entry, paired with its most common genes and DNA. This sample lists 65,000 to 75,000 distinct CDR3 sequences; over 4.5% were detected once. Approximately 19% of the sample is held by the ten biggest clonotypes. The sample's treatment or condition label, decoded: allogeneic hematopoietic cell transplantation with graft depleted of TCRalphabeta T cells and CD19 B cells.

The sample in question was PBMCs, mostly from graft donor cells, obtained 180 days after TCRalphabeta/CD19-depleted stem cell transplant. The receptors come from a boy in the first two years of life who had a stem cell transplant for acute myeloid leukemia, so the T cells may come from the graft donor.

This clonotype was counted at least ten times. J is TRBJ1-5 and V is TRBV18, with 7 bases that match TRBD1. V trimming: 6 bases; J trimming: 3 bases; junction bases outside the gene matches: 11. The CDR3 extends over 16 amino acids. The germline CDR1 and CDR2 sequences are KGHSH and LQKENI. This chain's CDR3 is CASSNQGVRNNQPQHF. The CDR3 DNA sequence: TGTGCCAGCTCTAACCAGGGGGTCCGTAACAATCAGCCCCAGCATTTT.

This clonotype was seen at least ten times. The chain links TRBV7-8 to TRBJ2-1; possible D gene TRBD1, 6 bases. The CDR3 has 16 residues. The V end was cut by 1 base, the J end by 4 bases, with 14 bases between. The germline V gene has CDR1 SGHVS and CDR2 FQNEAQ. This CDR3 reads CASSLVEWGRYNEQFF. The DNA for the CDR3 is TGTGCCAGCAGCTTAGTGGAGTGGGGGCGTTACAATGAGCAGTTCTTC.

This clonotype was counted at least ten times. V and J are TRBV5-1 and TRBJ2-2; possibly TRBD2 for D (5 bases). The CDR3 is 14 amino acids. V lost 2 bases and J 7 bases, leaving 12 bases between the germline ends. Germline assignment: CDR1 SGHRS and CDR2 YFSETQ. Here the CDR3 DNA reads TGCGCCAGCAGCTTCCTAGCCGCGGGCGGGGAGCTGTTTTTT. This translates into CASSFLAAGGELFF.

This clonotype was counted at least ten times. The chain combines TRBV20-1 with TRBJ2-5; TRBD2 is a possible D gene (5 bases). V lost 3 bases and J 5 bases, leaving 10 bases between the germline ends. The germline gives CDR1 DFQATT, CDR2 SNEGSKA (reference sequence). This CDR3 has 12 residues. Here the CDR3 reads CSASGRGETQYF. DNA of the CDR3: TGCAGTGCTAGTGGGAGAGGGGAGACCCAGTACTTC.

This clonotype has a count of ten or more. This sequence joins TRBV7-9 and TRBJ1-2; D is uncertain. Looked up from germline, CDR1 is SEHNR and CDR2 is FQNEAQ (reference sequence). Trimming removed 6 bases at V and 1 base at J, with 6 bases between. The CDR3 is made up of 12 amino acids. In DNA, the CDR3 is TGTGCCAGCAGTGATTTTAACTATGGCTACACCTTC. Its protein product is CASSDFNYGYTF.

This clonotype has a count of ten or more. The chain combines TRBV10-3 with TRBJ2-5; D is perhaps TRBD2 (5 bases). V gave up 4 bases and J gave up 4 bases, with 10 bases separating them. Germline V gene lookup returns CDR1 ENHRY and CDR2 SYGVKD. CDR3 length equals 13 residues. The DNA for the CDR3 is TGTGCCATCAGTGTGGACTTGGGAGAGACCCAGTACTTC. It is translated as CAISVDLGETQYF.

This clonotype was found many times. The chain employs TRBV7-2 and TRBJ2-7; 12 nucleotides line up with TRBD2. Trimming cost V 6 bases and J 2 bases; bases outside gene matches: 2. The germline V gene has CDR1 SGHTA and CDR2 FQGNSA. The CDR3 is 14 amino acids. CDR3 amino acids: CASRSSGGAYEQYF. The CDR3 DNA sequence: TGTGCCAGCAGGTCTAGCGGGGGGGCCTACGAGCAGTACTTC.